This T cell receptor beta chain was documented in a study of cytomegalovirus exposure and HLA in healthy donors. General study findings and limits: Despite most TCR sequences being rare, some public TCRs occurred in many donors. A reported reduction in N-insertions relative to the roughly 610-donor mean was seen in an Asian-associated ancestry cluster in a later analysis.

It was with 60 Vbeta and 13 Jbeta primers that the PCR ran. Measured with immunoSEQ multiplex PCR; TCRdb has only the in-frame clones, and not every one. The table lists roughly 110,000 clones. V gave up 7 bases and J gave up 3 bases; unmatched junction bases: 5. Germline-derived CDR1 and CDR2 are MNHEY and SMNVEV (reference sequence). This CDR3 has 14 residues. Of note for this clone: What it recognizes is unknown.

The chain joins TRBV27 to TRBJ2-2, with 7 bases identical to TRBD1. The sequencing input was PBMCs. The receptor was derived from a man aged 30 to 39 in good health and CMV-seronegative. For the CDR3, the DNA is TGTGCCAGCACCCGGGACAGATACACCGGGGAGCTGTTTTTT. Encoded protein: CASTRDRYTGELFF.